The 10 T cell receptor beta chains in this list originate from one sample, sequenced in a study of cytomegalovirus exposure and HLA in healthy donors. It was with 60 Vbeta and 13 Jbeta primers that the PCR ran. The data were produced by immunoSEQ multiplex PCR, yet TCRdb's version contains in-frame clones alone and is incomplete. Seen here are fewer than 200,000 clones, approximately 71% observed once, and the top ten hold about 4.9%. Sequenced: PBMCs. The receptor source for this set is a male donor in good health and CMV-seronegative.

V gene TRBV10-3 combines with J gene TRBJ1-2, with 7 bases matching TRBD1. Germline CDR1 and CDR2: ENHRY and SYGVKD. The CDR3 extends over 15 amino acids. Germline trimming cut 0 bases from V and 7 bases from J; bases unmatched to any gene: 8. CDR3: CAISESGPGGGGYTF. The CDR3 nucleotides read TGTGCCATCAGTGAGTCCGGGCCAGGGGGAGGTGGCTACACCTTC.

The chain joins TRBV7-9 to TRBJ1-1; no clear D gene. V lost 1 base to trimming and J lost 0 bases, with 3 bases between them. This CDR3 is built from 13 residues. Germline V gene data show CDR1 as SEHNR and CDR2 as FQNEAQ (reference sequence). In DNA, the CDR3 is TGTGCCAGCAGCTTAGTCGTGAACACTGAAGCTTTCTTT. It encodes CASSLVVNTEAFF. The full variable domain, completed using reference TRBV7-9 and TRBJ1-1, is DTGVSQNPRHKITKRGQNVTFRCDPISEHNRLYWYRQTLGQGPEFLTYFQNEAQLEKSRLLSDRFSAERPKGSFSTLEIQRTEQGDSAMYLCASSLVVNTEAFFGQGTRLTVV.

The rearrangement joins TRBV15 to TRBJ1-4; weak D call: TRBD1 (5 bases). Germline V gives CDR1 LNHNV, CDR2 YYDKDF (reference sequence). The CDR3 has 16 amino acids. V lost 1 base to trimming and J lost 3 bases, with 12 bases between them. CDR3 DNA sequence: TGTGCCACCAGCAGAGTCAGACAGACTGCTAATGAAAAACTGTTTTTT. This codes for CATSRVRQTANEKLFF.

The V gene is TRBV28, the J gene TRBJ2-7; D uncertain. The V gene's germline CDR1 is MDHEN and CDR2 SYDVKM. V lost 1 base and J lost 5, with 6 bases in between. The CDR3 is 12 amino acids. The CDR3 sequence: CASSLLTNEQYF. CDR3 in DNA: TGTGCCAGCAGTTTATTGACAAACGAGCAGTACTTC.

The rearrangement joins TRBV28 to TRBJ1-2; 7 bases are shared with TRBD1. CDR1 MDHEN and CDR2 SYDVKM come from the germline V gene. The CDR3 spans 13 residues. V lost 7 bases to trimming and J lost 2 bases; unmatched junction nucleotides: 4. The CDR3 loop is CASTLDRNYGYTF. The CDR3 nucleotides are TGTGCCAGCACCTTGGACAGGAACTATGGCTACACCTTC.

The J gene is TRBJ2-5, the V gene TRBV7-3; possible D gene TRBD1, 5 bases. The CDR3 spans 16 residues. Per germline, CDR1 SGHTA and CDR2 FQGTGA. Trimming shortened V by 1 base and J by 3 bases, and 15 bases separated the two germline ends. CDR3 residues: CASSLNGGRVEETQYF. CDR3 DNA: TGTGCCAGCAGCTTAAATGGCGGCAGGGTGGAAGAGACCCAGTACTTC.

This clone was counted only a few times. As DNA, the CDR3 is TGTGCCAGCAGTTTAACGACTCCCTACGAGCAGTACTTC. This encodes CASSLTTPYEQYF. The chain links TRBV28 to TRBJ2-7; the D is unclear. Germline CDR1 reads MDHEN; CDR2 reads SYDVKM. The CDR3 has 13 residues. Deletions cut 2 bases from V and 2 bases from J, with 7 bases between. Together with reference TRBV28 and TRBJ2-7, the CDR3 gives the full variable domain: DVKVTQSSRYLVKRTGEKVFLECVQDMDHENMFWYRQDPGLGLRLIYFSYDVKMKEKGDIPEGYSVSREKKERFSLILESASTNQTSMYLCASSLTTPYEQYFGPGTRLTVT.

This clone was recorded many times. The rearrangement uses TRBV19 and TRBJ2-1, with TRBD1 as a possible D gene (6 bases). The CDR3 extends over 13 amino acids. V was trimmed by 4 bases and J by 7 bases, leaving 11 bases between them. The V gene's germline CDR1 is LNHDA and CDR2 SQIVND (reference sequence). The CDR3: CASSRTGWNEQFF. The DNA of the CDR3 is TGTGCCAGTAGTAGAACAGGGTGGAATGAGCAGTTCTTC.

The chain carries TRBV10-3 and TRBJ2-7; D is ambiguous. There are 12 residues in the CDR3. CDR1 is ENHRY, CDR2 SYGVKD, per germline. V was cut by 5 bases and J by 5 bases, with 10 bases left in between. The CDR3 sequence: CAISYGANEQYF. The CDR3 region has the DNA TGTGCCATCAGTTATGGAGCGAACGAGCAGTACTTC.

The chain is built from TRBV4-1 and TRBJ2-7; 12 bases are shared with TRBD2. V shed 2 bases and J 3 bases; nucleotides not matched to a gene: 8. This CDR3 has 17 amino acids. Germline V gives CDR1 MGHRA, CDR2 YSYEKL. CDR3 nucleotides: TGCGCCAGCAGCCAATCGTTGACTAGCGGGGGCCTCTACGAGCAGTACTTC. Translated, it gives CASSQSLTSGGLYEQYF.